Each of the 8 T cell receptor beta chains below was sequenced from the same sample in a study of molecular identifiers for immune sequencing clone quantification. Each CDR3 protein gets one entry after TCRdb re-called the PCR reads with MiXCR. The data show about 630,000 distinct CDR3 sequences, with 25% seen just once and about 0.73% held by the top ten. Sequencing used naive CD8+ T cells from blood, with Jurkat cell RNA spiked in. Subset reported: FACS-sorted CD8+CD4-CCR7+CD45RA+ naive T cells. All receptors come from a human donor in good health. Some libraries in this study had Jurkat cell RNA spiked in.

This sequence joins TRBV13 and TRBJ2-5; 7 positions agree with TRBD2. V gave up 5 bases and J gave up 11 bases; unmatched junction bases: 14. Per germline, CDR1 PRHDT and CDR2 FYEKMQ (reference sequence). The CDR3 covers 14 residues. The CDR3 protein is CASSPPGLTDAQYF. CDR3 DNA: TGTGCCAGCAGCCCACCGGGACTAACCGACGCGCAGTACTTC.

About this clonotype itself: Since a much larger clone is just one base distant, this may be a read error. The conserved phenylalanine or tryptophan is not found at the CDR3 terminus, so this likely reflects a read error. This chain uses TRBV29-1 with TRBJ2-2; D may be TRBD2 (7 bases). Germline CDR1 SQVTM, CDR2 ANQGSEA. The CDR3 has 12 amino acids. V was trimmed by 3 bases and J by 8 bases, leaving 10 bases between them. The CDR3 is CSVEGGGGELFL. The DNA of the CDR3 is TGCAGCGTTGAGGGAGGGGGAGGGGAGCTGTTTTTG.

This clonotype was picked up many times. V and J are TRBV12-3 or TRBV12-4 and TRBJ2-7; D is unresolved. CDR3 length: 12 residues. The V end lost 4 bases, the J end lost 4 bases, and 8 bases lay between the germline ends. The CDR3 sequence: CASSSDGYEQYF. The CDR3 DNA reads TGTGCCAGCAGTTCGGACGGGTACGAGCAGTACTTC.

The chain carries TRBV13 and TRBJ2-1; 9 nucleotides agree with TRBD1. In germline, CDR1 is PRHDT, CDR2 FYEKMQ (reference sequence). The CDR3 loop spans 16 amino acids. V dropped 3 bases and J dropped 8; count of bases not matched to a gene: 11. The CDR3 loop is CASSFSPGQGIDEQFF. DNA for the CDR3: TGTGCCAGCAGCTTCTCGCCGGGACAGGGTATCGATGAGCAGTTCTTC.

This clonotype was observed many times. The CDR3 here is CASSQGGVSDTQYF. DNA for the CDR3: TGCGCCAGCAGCCAAGGCGGGGTCTCAGATACGCAGTATTTT. The chain couples TRBV4-3 to TRBJ2-3; tentatively, D is TRBD2 (6 bases). The V gene's germline CDR1 is LGHNA and CDR2 YSLEER. This CDR3 region has 14 residues. V shed 1 base and J shed 4 bases, with 9 bases lying between them.

The rearrangement uses TRBV13 and TRBJ1-1; weak D call: TRBD1 (5 bases). Germline V gives CDR1 PRHDT, CDR2 FYEKMQ (reference sequence). V lost 2 bases, J lost 6 bases, and 19 bases lay in between. This CDR3 has 16 residues. The CDR3 DNA reads as TGTGCCAGCAGCTTAAACGATCCTGTTTTGGGGGCTGAAGCTTTCTTT. Translation gives CASSLNDPVLGAEAFF.

This chain connects TRBV27 to TRBJ2-1, with 8 bases matching TRBD1. The CDR3 runs 15 residues. Germline loops: CDR1 MNHEY, CDR2 SMNVEV (reference sequence). J was trimmed by 2 bases and V by 4 bases; bases with no gene match: 4. The CDR3 DNA reads as TGTGCCAGCAGTTATGACAGGGGAGCCTACAATGAGCAGTTCTTC. Its translation is CASSYDRGAYNEQFF.

The V gene is TRBV30, the J gene TRBJ2-3; TRBD1 is a possible D gene (6 bases). Germline CDR1 GTSNPN, CDR2 SVGIG (reference sequence). Trimming pared 1 base from V and 6 bases from J, leaving 17 bases between. This CDR3 comprises 15 residues. This CDR3 is CAWSAPGQGWDTQYF. In DNA, the CDR3 is TGTGCCTGGAGTGCCCCGGGGCAGGGGTGGGATACGCAGTATTTT.